Listed below are T cell receptor beta chains from one sample, sequenced in a study of PD-1 blockade in classical Hodgkin lymphoma. Data came from immunoSEQ multiplex PCR; TCRdb stores just in-frame clones and leaves some out. The table shows about 39,000 clones, with about three quarters occurring only once. This sample comprised peripheral blood mononuclear cells (PBMCs), obtained before the fourth cycle of nivolumab. The receptors originated from a human donor with classical Hodgkin lymphoma. Both conserved end residues are part of each CDR3. D genes are given only for firm matches. For some rows the clone size is stated as once, few or many, or as a class when expanded; others skip it.

j_call	v_call	clone_size	d_call	cdr3_aa	cdr3_nt
TRBJ1-4	TRBV28	NA	NA	CASLTGSDKLFF	TGTGCCAGCCTAACGGGCAGTGATAAACTGTTTTTT
TRBJ1-1	TRBV28	few	NA	CASRGRPEAFF	TGTGCCAGCAGGGGCCGGCCTGAAGCTTTCTTT
TRBJ2-5	TRBV5-4	NA	TRBD1	CASSGGQGARETQYF	TGTGCCAGCAGCGGGGGACAGGGGGCAAGGGAGACCCAGTACTTC
TRBJ2-7	TRBV10-1	NA	NA	CASSKQSGSYEQYF	TGCGCCAGCAGCAAGCAATCCGGGTCCTACGAGCAGTACTTC
TRBJ1-2	TRBV30	once	NA	CAWNSPSNYGYTF	TGTGCCTGGAACTCTCCCAGTAACTATGGCTACACCTTC
TRBJ2-2	TRBV9	NA	TRBD1	CASSSGDRVTGELFF	TGTGCCAGCAGCAGCGGAGACAGGGTAACCGGGGAGCTGTTTTTT
TRBJ1-1	TRBV29-1	NA	NA	CSVEDRRGSNTEAFF	TGCAGCGTTGAAGATAGGCGGGGATCGAACACTGAAGCTTTCTTT
TRBJ2-7	TRBV7-2	NA	NA	CASSLSTTYEQYF	TGTGCCAGCAGCTTAAGTACGACCTACGAGCAGTACTTC
TRBJ2-1	TRBV14	NA	NA	CASSQGPWGLNEQFF	TGTGCCAGCAGCCAAGGCCCCTGGGGTCTGAATGAGCAGTTCTTC
TRBJ1-3	TRBV5-1	NA	NA	CASSLQPSSGNTIYF	TGCGCCAGCAGCTTGCAGCCGAGCTCTGGAAACACCATATATTTT
TRBJ2-5	TRBV2	NA	NA	CASSRTGFGETQYF	TGTGCCAGCAGCCGAACGGGGTTTGGGGAGACCCAGTACTTC
TRBJ1-5	TRBV27	NA	NA	CASSLTNGLNQPQHF	TGTGCCAGCAGTTTAACTAACGGGTTAAATCAGCCCCAGCATTTT
TRBJ2-3	TRBV11-2	NA	NA	CASSQVWAAPPDTQYF	TGTGCCAGCAGCCAAGTGTGGGCCGCCCCTCCAGATACGCAGTATTTT